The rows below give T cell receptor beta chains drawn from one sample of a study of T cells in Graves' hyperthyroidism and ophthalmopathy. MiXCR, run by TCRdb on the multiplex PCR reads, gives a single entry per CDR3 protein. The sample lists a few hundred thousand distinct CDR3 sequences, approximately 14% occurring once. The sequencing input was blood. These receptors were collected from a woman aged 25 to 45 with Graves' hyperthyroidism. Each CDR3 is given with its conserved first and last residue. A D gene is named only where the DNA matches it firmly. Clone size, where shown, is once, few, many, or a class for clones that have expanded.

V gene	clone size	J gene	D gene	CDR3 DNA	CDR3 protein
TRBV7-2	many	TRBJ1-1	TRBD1	TGTGCCAGCAGCCCAAGATCCGGGACAGGGGGCACTGAAGCTTTCTTT	CASSPRSGTGGTEAFF
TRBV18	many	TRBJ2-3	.	TGTGCCAGCTCACCAACGGGACTCCGCACAGATACGCAGTATTTT	CASSPTGLRTDTQYF
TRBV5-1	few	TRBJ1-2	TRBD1	TGCGCCAGCAGCATGGGACAGGGGGCCACCTCGGTCACCTTC	CASSMGQGATSVTF
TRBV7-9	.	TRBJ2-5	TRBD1	TGTGCCAGCAGCGTCGGAACAGGGGGACGGGAGACCCAGTACTTC	CASSVGTGGRETQYF
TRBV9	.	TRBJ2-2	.	TGTGCCAGCAGCGTAGGGGGCGCGGCCGTTGTCGGGGAGCTGTTTTTT	CASSVGGAAVVGELFF
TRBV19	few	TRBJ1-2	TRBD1	TGTGCCAGTAGTCCCAAGGGGACAGGGGGCAACTATGGCTACACCTTC	CASSPKGTGGNYGYTF
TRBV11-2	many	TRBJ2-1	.	TGTGCCAGCAGCTTAGATTTTGACGGATCCTACAATGAGCAGTTCTTC	CASSLDFDGSYNEQFF
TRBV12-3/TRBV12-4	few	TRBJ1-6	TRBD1	TGTGCCAGCAGTTCACCGGGACAGGCTTCTTTTGCCCTCCACTTT	CASSSPGQASFALHF
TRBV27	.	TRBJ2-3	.	TGTGCCAGCAGTCCTCACCAGAACAAGGGAACGCAGTATTTT	CASSPHQNKGTQYF
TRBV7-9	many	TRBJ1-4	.	TGCGCCAGCAGCTTGGGGACCGGGACGTCGAATGAAAAACTGTTTTTT	CASSLGTGTSNEKLFF
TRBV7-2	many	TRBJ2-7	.	TGTGCCAGCAGCTTCCTTAGGCACGAGCAGTACTTC	CASSFLRHEQYF
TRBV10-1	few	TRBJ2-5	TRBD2	TGCGCCAGCAGTGAGTCAGTGACTAGCGGGACCGAGACCCAGTACTTC	CASSESVTSGTETQYF